This T cell receptor beta chain stems from a study of spatial heterogeneity in lung cancer. Germline V lookup: CDR1 LGHNA, CDR2 YSLEER. The V gene lost 0 bases and the J gene lost 5 bases, with 7 bases spanning the gap. The CDR3 totals 14 residues. TCRdb processed the 5' RACE reads anew with MiXCR; each CDR3 protein has one entry. The sample lists roughly 8,500 distinct CDR3 sequences; 7.8% were seen once. Time point noted: sample taken at primary tumor resection. The input material, whole RNA from tumor, nontumor lung or frozen PBMC, was sequenced unsorted. The clonotype comes from a female donor with early-stage non-small cell lung cancer. The sample was PBMCs, taken at surgery. This sequence joins TRBV4-3 and TRBJ2-2; the D gene is possibly TRBD2 (5 bases). The CDR3 protein is CASSQDTGTGELFF. CDR3 in DNA: TGCGCCAGCAGCCAAGATACGGGGACCGGGGAGCTGTTTTTT.